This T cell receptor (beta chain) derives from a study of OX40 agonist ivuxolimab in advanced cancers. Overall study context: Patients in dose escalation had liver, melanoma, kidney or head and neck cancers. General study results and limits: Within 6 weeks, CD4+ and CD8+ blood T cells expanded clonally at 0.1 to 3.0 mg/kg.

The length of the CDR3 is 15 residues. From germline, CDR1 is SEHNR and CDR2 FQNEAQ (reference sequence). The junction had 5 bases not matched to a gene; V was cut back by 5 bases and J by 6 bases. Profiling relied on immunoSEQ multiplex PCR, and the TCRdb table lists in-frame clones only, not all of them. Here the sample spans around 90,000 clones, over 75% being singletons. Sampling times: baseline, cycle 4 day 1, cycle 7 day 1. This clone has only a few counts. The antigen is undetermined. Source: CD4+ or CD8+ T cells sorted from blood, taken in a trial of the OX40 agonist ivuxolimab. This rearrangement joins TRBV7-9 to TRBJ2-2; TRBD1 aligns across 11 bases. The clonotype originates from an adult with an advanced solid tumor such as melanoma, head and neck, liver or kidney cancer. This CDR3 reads CASSRTGGLSGELFF. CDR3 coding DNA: TGTGCCAGCAGCAGGACAGGGGGCCTATCCGGGGAGCTGTTTTTT. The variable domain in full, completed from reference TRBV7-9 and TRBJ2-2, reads DTGVSQNPRHKITKRGQNVTFRCDPISEHNRLYWYRQTLGQGPEFLTYFQNEAQLEKSRLLSDRFSAERPKGSFSTLEIQRTEQGDSAMYLCASSRTGGLSGELFFGEGSRLTVL.